This T cell receptor beta chain was identified in a study of tumor and adjacent non-tumor tissue in lung cancer. A modified ARM-PCR protocol with three rounds of nested PCR amplified TCRbeta. TCRdb recomputed calls from the multiplex PCR reads with MiXCR, one row per CDR3 protein. The profile shows about 81,000 distinct CDR3 sequences, approximately 77% of them singletons. The template was RNA from unsorted bulk tissue. This clonotype was detected a few times. The antigen remains unidentified. This CDR3 has 16 amino acids. Trimming took off 2 bases at V and 7 bases at J, with 19 bases between the two ends. CDR1 and CDR2 from the germline V gene are KGHDR and SFDVKD. General study findings and limits: Patients with more diverse tumor TCRs had worse survival.

The chain carries TRBV24-1 and TRBJ1-2; no reliable D call. Sample: lung tumor tissue. This clonotype was sampled from a woman aged 40 to 50 with non-small cell lung cancer. The CDR3 nucleotides read TGTGCCACCAGTGATTCTCAGGCCCCGGCCCGGCGTGGCTACACCTTC. It codes for CATSDSQAPARRGYTF.